This entry features one TCR beta chain sequence. As yet, its antigen is unknown. Primers included in the PCR were 60 Vbeta and 13 Jbeta primers. Some clones are missing from TCRdb's copy, which holds only in-frame ones; the method was immunoSEQ multiplex PCR. The table lists over 200,000 clones, about 80% of them singletons. These donors, healthy bone marrow donors, were studied. These data originate in a study of cytomegalovirus exposure and HLA in healthy donors. Findings of the study overall: Indistinguishable V segments such as TRBV6-2 and TRBV6-3 were excluded.

Looked up from germline, CDR1 is SEHNR and CDR2 is FQNEAQ (reference sequence). This CDR3 comprises 14 residues. Trimming took off 6 bases at V and 8 bases at J, with 19 bases between the two ends. The receptor was derived from a woman aged 40-49 years in good health and CMV-seronegative. Sequences were obtained from PBMCs. V is TRBV7-9 and J is TRBJ1-2; maybe TRBD1 (6 bases). DNA for the CDR3: TGTGCCAGCAGTTTTCCACAGGGCTTGGGGGGCTACACCTTC. It yields the protein CASSFPQGLGGYTF.